This TCR beta chain was profiled in a study of prognosis after radiotherapy for stage I lung cancer. The study, taken as a whole, reports: In patients with versus without metastases, TRBV and TRBJ gene usage reportedly differed.

This CDR3 has 15 amino acids. J gave up 7 bases and V 5 bases, and 8 bases lay outside the gene matches. Germline CDR1 and CDR2: SGHTA and FQGNSA. Many counts were recorded for this clonotype. What it recognizes is unknown. The genomic DNA TCR beta CDR3 region underwent two rounds of multiplex PCR. With primers specific to each TRBV and TRBJ gene, the first-round PCR was performed. It was universal primers that the second PCR round used. TCRdb ran MiXCR on the multiplex PCR reads and lists one entry per CDR3 protein. The sample lists roughly 11,000 distinct CDR3 sequences; under 45% were seen once. The origin of this receptor is a donor of 50 years or more with non-small cell lung cancer. The sample in question was PBMCs, obtained before or after stereotactic body radiation therapy (not recorded which). The V call is TRBV7-2, the J call TRBJ1-4, with 9 bases matching TRBD1. The CDR3 DNA reads TGTGCCAGCAGCATTACCGGGACAGGGCGTGAAAAACTGTTTTTT. This translates into CASSITGTGREKLFF.